This passage covers 21 T cell receptor beta chains from one sample sequenced in a study of CD8+ T cells in alopecia areata. Following extraction, RNA underwent reverse transcription to cDNA, which served as the sequencing template. The protocol was immunoSEQ multiplex PCR, while the TCRdb copy is restricted to in-frame clones and leaves out a portion. Among approximately 280,000 clones listed, 58% were seen once. Treatment defined: oral pan-JAK inhibitor, 5-10 mg twice daily. The sequenced sample was CD4+ T cells sorted from blood, obtained at week 24, from a patient treated with tofacitinib. These receptors all stem from a human donor with alopecia areata.

The chain joins TRBV7-8 to TRBJ1-5; a weak D match, TRBD1 (5 bases). Trimming cost V 3 bases and J 2 bases, with 8 bases left between them. Germline V lookup: CDR1 SGHVS, CDR2 FQNEAQ. The CDR3 is 14 residues long. This chain's CDR3 is CASSFRGGNQPQHF. The CDR3 DNA is TGTGCCAGCAGCTTCCGGGGCGGCAATCAGCCCCAGCATTTT. Full variable domain (remainder filled in from reference TRBV7-8 and TRBJ1-5): GAGVSQSPRYKVAKRGQDVALRCDPISGHVSLFWYQQALGQGPEFLTYFQNEAQLDKSGLPSDRFFAERPEGSVSTLKIQRTQQEDSAVYLCASSFRGGNQPQHFGDGTRLSIL.

This chain connects TRBV9 to TRBJ2-7; D unresolved. The V end was cut by 0 bases, the J end by 5 bases, with 12 bases between. CDR1 and CDR2 from the germline V gene are SGDLS and YYNGEE. This CDR3 has 14 residues. The CDR3 spells CASSVAPGTDEQYF. The CDR3 DNA sequence: TGTGCCAGCAGCGTAGCACCCGGCACCGACGAGCAGTACTTC. The variable domain in full, with the rest retrieved from reference TRBV9 and TRBJ2-7, is DSGVTQTPKHLITATGQRVTLRCSPRSGDLSVYWYQQSLDQGLQFLIQYYNGEERAKGNILERFSAQQFPDLHSELNLSSLELGDSALYFCASSVAPGTDEQYFGPGTRLTVT.

As DNA, the CDR3 is TGTGCCTGGAGACTAGCGGGGGGGCCGTTCAATGAGCAGTTCTTC. This translates into CAWRLAGGPFNEQFF. The chain joins TRBV30 to TRBJ2-1; 13 nucleotides match TRBD2. Germline V gene data show CDR1 as GTSNPN and CDR2 as SVGIG (reference sequence). The J segment lost 6 bases and the V segment lost 3 bases, leaving 5 bases of the junction unmatched. The length of the CDR3 is 15 residues.

This clone was found a few times. The identical CDR3 is also encoded by other nucleotide sequences in the sample. The rearrangement uses TRBV29-1 and TRBJ1-1; no clear D. Germline V gene lookup returns CDR1 SQVTM and CDR2 ANQGSEA. V was pared by 7 bases and J by 0 bases, with 15 bases between. The CDR3 contains 14 residues. As DNA, the CDR3 is TGCAGCGCCAGCCGCAGAATCATGAACACTGAAGCTTTCTTT. Protein: CSASRRIMNTEAFF.

The rearrangement joins TRBV2 to TRBJ2-4; D unresolved. The V and J ends lost 6 bases and 1 base respectively, with 10 bases between them. Germline CDR1 reads SNHLY; CDR2 reads FYNNEI. The CDR3 covers 14 residues. The DNA of the CDR3 is TGTGCCAGCAGGCTCGGAAGGGCCAAAAACATTCAGTACTTC. Translated, it gives CASRLGRAKNIQYF.

This clone was counted a few times. The chain links TRBV28 to TRBJ2-7; 9 bases match TRBD1. Germline CDR1 MDHEN, CDR2 SYDVKM. The CDR3 contains 14 residues. V shed 5 bases and J 7 bases; nucleotides not matched to a gene: 9. The CDR3 DNA reads TGTGCCAGCAGTACCGGGACAGGGAAGGCAGAGCAGTACTTC. This encodes CASSTGTGKAEQYF.

The J gene is TRBJ1-5, the V gene TRBV15; D might be TRBD1 (6 bases). V lost 7 bases, J lost 3 bases, and 10 bases lay in between. Germline values: CDR1 LNHNV, CDR2 YYDKDF (reference sequence). The CDR3 loop spans 13 amino acids. CDR3 region: CATTRDTNQPQHF. The CDR3 bases are TGTGCCACCACCCGGGACACCAATCAGCCCCAGCATTTT.

The chain uses TRBV2 and TRBJ2-7; the D is unclear. Germline V lookup: CDR1 SNHLY, CDR2 FYNNEI. The CDR3 has 13 amino acids. The V end was cut by 5 bases, the J end by 3 bases, with 11 bases between. The CDR3 loop is CASSTGLGYEQYF. CDR3 nucleotides: TGTGCCAGCAGTACCGGGCTAGGCTACGAGCAGTACTTC.

As for this clone: Distinct nucleotide sequences in the sample also encode this CDR3. The chain carries TRBV29-1 and TRBJ1-1; D remains unclear. Germline CDR1 SQVTM, CDR2 ANQGSEA. V was pared by 2 bases and J by 2 bases, with 6 bases between. The CDR3 runs to 12 residues. The CDR3 sequence: CSVERKNTEAFF. The CDR3 nucleotides read TGCAGCGTTGAAAGGAAAAACACTGAAGCTTTCTTT. Complete variable domain (other parts from reference TRBV29-1 and TRBJ1-1): SAVISQKPSRDICQRGTSLTIQCQVDSQVTMMFWYRQQPGQSLTLIATANQGSEATYESGFVIDKFPISRPNLTFSTLTVSNMSPEDSSIYLCSVERKNTEAFFGQGTRLTVV.

In its sample, this clone was seen a few times. The chain links TRBV29-1 to TRBJ1-2, with D unclear. Trimming removed 5 bases at V and 4 bases at J, with 8 bases between. CDR1 is SQVTM and CDR2 is ANQGSEA in the germline V gene. This CDR3 contains 11 residues. CDR3 loop: CSVPGAYGYTF. CDR3 nucleotides: TGCAGCGTTCCAGGCGCCTATGGCTACACCTTC.

The rearrangement joins TRBV29-1 to TRBJ2-7; D remains unclear. Germline values: CDR1 SQVTM, CDR2 ANQGSEA. The CDR3 loop spans 14 amino acids. Trimming shortened V by 5 bases and J by 2 bases, and 16 bases separated the two germline ends. CDR3 sequence (DNA): TGCAGCGTTCTCGGGTTCGGCCCCCCCTACGAGCAGTACTTC. Translation: CSVLGFGPPYEQYF.

The genes are TRBV29-1 and TRBJ2-7; 9 bases are a match to TRBD2. After removal of 6 bases from V and 8 bases from J, the junction contained 8 bases not matched to a gene. Germline values: CDR1 SQVTM, CDR2 ANQGSEA. The CDR3 has 12 residues. In DNA, the CDR3 is TGCAGCGTCTTAGCGGGGGCGGGAAAGCAGTACTTC. Encoded protein: CSVLAGAGKQYF.

This clone was seen just once. The V gene is TRBV4-3, the J gene TRBJ2-1; the match to TRBD2 covers 13 bases. The germline V gene has CDR1 LGHNA and CDR2 YSLEER. J gave up 5 bases and V 0 bases, and 4 bases lay outside the gene matches. The CDR3 contains 17 residues. The CDR3 spells CASSQELAGGPNNEQFF. DNA for the CDR3: TGCGCCAGCAGCCAAGAACTAGCGGGGGGGCCAAACAATGAGCAGTTCTTC.

V usage is TRBV7-9 and J usage is TRBJ1-1; no firm D call. The germline V gene has CDR1 SEHNR and CDR2 FQNEAQ (reference sequence). V gave up 0 bases and J gave up 3 bases, with 8 bases separating them. The CDR3 contains 14 residues. CDR3 sequence (DNA): TGTGCCAGCAGCTTAGCCCGCGGGGACACTGAAGCTTTCTTT. Amino acid sequence: CASSLARGDTEAFF.

The V call is TRBV19, the J call TRBJ1-1; D possibly corresponds to TRBD1 (6 bases). The CDR3 covers 15 residues. The germline gives CDR1 LNHDA, CDR2 SQIVND (reference sequence). Trimming cost V 7 bases and J 4 bases, with 19 bases left between them. In DNA, the CDR3 is TGTGCCAGTACCTTCGGGGGGCTCGCAACCACTGAAGCTTTCTTT. This sequence encodes CASTFGGLATTEAFF.

The chain joins TRBV5-4 to TRBJ2-5, with D uncertain. The CDR3 sequence is 15 residues long. Between the trimmed V and J ends, which lost 3 bases and 2 bases, there was a span of 14 bases. Germline lookup yields CDR1 SGHNT and CDR2 YYREEE (reference sequence). CDR3 in amino acids: CASSYAGLMQETQYF. The CDR3 DNA reads as TGTGCCAGCAGCTATGCAGGCCTGATGCAAGAGACCCAGTACTTC.

On this clone: Other DNA sequences within the sample encode an identical CDR3. The V gene is TRBV5-6, the J gene TRBJ2-5, with no clear D. CDR3 size: 13 residues. Trimming took off 0 bases at V and 1 base at J, with 4 bases between the two ends. Germline V lookup: CDR1 SGHDT, CDR2 YYEEEE. The CDR3 loop reads CASSLGLQETQYF. In DNA form, the CDR3 reads TGTGCCAGCAGCTTGGGGCTCCAAGAGACCCAGTACTTC. The complete variable domain, with remaining parts taken from reference TRBV5-6 and TRBJ2-5, reads DAGVTQSPTHLIKTRGQQVTLRCSPKSGHDTVSWYQQALGQGPQFIFQYYEEEERQRGNFPDRFSGHQFPNYSSELNVNALLLGDSALYLCASSLGLQETQYFGPGTRLLVL.

This chain joins TRBV4-2 and TRBJ2-1; D not resolved. The V end lost 0 bases, the J end lost 10 bases, and 16 bases lay between the germline ends. This CDR3 is 15 amino acids long. CDR1 and CDR2 (germline): LGHNA, YNFKEQ. In DNA, the CDR3 is TGTGCCAGCAGCCAAGAACATGTATCGGGTGGGGAGCAGTTCTTC. Protein product: CASSQEHVSGGEQFF.

Points on this clone: Other DNA sequences within the sample encode an identical CDR3. The rearrangement links TRBV30 to TRBJ1-6; D is unresolved. Germline V gene lookup returns CDR1 GTSNPN and CDR2 SVGIG (reference sequence). This CDR3 is 14 amino acids long. Trimming removed 0 bases at V and 7 bases at J, with 10 bases between. The CDR3 loop is CAWSVGLLNSPLHF. The CDR3 DNA sequence: TGTGCCTGGAGTGTAGGTCTACTAAATTCACCCCTCCACTTT. The full variable domain, with the rest looked up from reference TRBV30 and TRBJ1-6, is SQTIHQWPATLVQPVGSPLSLECTVEGTSNPNLYWYRQAAGRGLQLLFYSVGIGQISSEVPQNLSASRPQDRQFILSSKKLLLSDSGFYLCAWSVGLLNSPLHFGNGTRLTVT.

This clone was counted only a few times. The chain combines TRBV5-6 with TRBJ1-3; D is uncertain. Germline lookup yields CDR1 SGHDT and CDR2 YYEEEE. The CDR3 is 17 amino acids. V was cut by 2 bases and J by 0 bases, with 15 bases left in between. This chain's CDR3 is CASSFVEFAYSGNTIYF. In DNA, the CDR3 is TGTGCCAGCAGCTTCGTTGAATTCGCGTACTCTGGAAACACCATATATTTT.

This clone was recorded a few times. V is TRBV7-2 and J is TRBJ2-2; 9 nucleotides line up with TRBD1. V lost 5 bases, J lost 7 bases, and 2 bases stayed unmatched. The CDR3 has 13 residues. Germline assignment: CDR1 SGHTA and CDR2 FQGNSA. The DNA of the CDR3 is TGTGCCAGCAGCCTGGACAGGGGCGGGGAGCTGTTTTTT. Its translation is CASSLDRGGELFF. Variable domain in full (rest from reference TRBV7-2 and TRBJ2-2): GAGVSQSPSNKVTEKGKDVELRCDPISGHTALYWYRQSLGQGLEFLIYFQGNSAPDKSGLPSDRFSAERTGGSVSTLTIQRTQQEDSAVYLCASSLDRGGELFFGEGSRLTVL.